The rows below give T cell receptor beta chains drawn from one sample of a study of T-cell reconstitution after alpha-beta-depleted transplantation in children. In TCRdb, the PCR reads were re-called with MiXCR into one record per CDR3 protein. In the table there are approximately 420,000 distinct CDR3 sequences, 11% of which are singletons. Sequenced here: PBMCs from the stem cell graft donor, sampled from the stem cell graft. The receptors here all came from a human donor who donated a stem cell graft to a child with acute myeloid leukemia. Each CDR3 is given without its conserved first and last residue.

V gene: TRBV7-2; CDR3 protein: ASSLMGLPQY
V gene: TRBV27; CDR3 protein: ASSFGGVHQPQH
V gene: TRBV5-1; CDR3 protein: ASSSNRRYEQY
V gene: TRBV27; CDR3 protein: ASSSAGVRLGTDTQY
V gene: TRBV4-1; CDR3 protein: ASSLETGGFTYGYT
V gene: TRBV7-9; CDR3 protein: ASSSTEDTTNTLF
V gene: TRBV29-1; CDR3 protein: SVDGETEQF
V gene: TRBV3-1; CDR3 protein: ASSQVAGFAYGNTIY
V gene: TRBV7-8; CDR3 protein: ASSWPSYEQY
V gene: TRBV19; CDR3 protein: ASSPGTDSIGELF
V gene: TRBV29-1; CDR3 protein: SVLTVGNQPQH
V gene: TRBV5-1; CDR3 protein: ASSPLRQGQGNEQF
V gene: TRBV21-1; CDR3 protein: ASSKDGTAEAF
V gene: TRBV24-1; CDR3 protein: ATSDTGEETQY
V gene: TRBV7-6; CDR3 protein: ASSLFPGEAF
V gene: TRBV3-1; CDR3 protein: ASSQVASGRETDTQY
V gene: TRBV25-1; CDR3 protein: ASRLTSAAKTDTQY
V gene: TRBV18; CDR3 protein: ASSPQTGSREQY
V gene: TRBV20-1; CDR3 protein: SARDVGRNEQF
V gene: TRBV20-1; CDR3 protein: SAPPAASSYNEQF
V gene: TRBV5-1; CDR3 protein: ASSLAGRKSSYNEQF
V gene: TRBV4-1; CDR3 protein: ASSNTGRGSPLH
V gene: TRBV20-1; CDR3 protein: SATTSGRAGELF
V gene: TRBV5-1; CDR3 protein: ASSNDLTGRNEQF
V gene: TRBV19; CDR3 protein: ASSILPGSDTQY
V gene: TRBV9; CDR3 protein: ASSASDHTDTQY
V gene: TRBV6-2/TRBV6-3; CDR3 protein: ASSYGTGGNNEQF
V gene: TRBV20-1; CDR3 protein: SARLAGVTGELF
V gene: TRBV9; CDR3 protein: ASSVAGAFFNEQF
V gene: TRBV5-1; CDR3 protein: ASSPGGGAGVYYEQY
V gene: TRBV7-9; CDR3 protein: ASSPWAAQLNTEAF
V gene: TRBV7-9; CDR3 protein: ASSLGLAGEQF
V gene: TRBV27; CDR3 protein: ASSYQGVHYEQY
V gene: TRBV20-1; CDR3 protein: SARDGLANYNEQF
V gene: TRBV7-3; CDR3 protein: ASSPPGGRTGELF
V gene: TRBV5-1; CDR3 protein: ASRLGPVNQPQH
V gene: TRBV20-1; CDR3 protein: SARSVGRETQY
V gene: TRBV27; CDR3 protein: ASSFKGTGELF
V gene: TRBV12-3/TRBV12-4; CDR3 protein: ASSLYAGQGGNEQF
V gene: TRBV5-1; CDR3 protein: ASSLGQGGTTEAF